Listed here is a single T cell receptor beta chain. Antigen specificity is unknown. The data originate from a study of response to subunit inactivated influenza vaccine. The study, taken as a whole, reports: Authors suggested each seasonal influenza vaccination recruits few new T cells.

TCRdb recomputed calls from the RT-PCR reads with MiXCR, one row per CDR3 protein. The repertoire holds 500,000 to 600,000 distinct CDR3 sequences, with about an eighth as singletons. This CDR3 contains 16 residues. The V gene's germline CDR1 is MNHEY and CDR2 SVGAGI. Between the trimmed V and J ends, which lost 2 bases and 4 bases, there was a span of 15 bases. Material: PBMCs from blood, obtained on the day of vaccination. V usage is TRBV6-5 and J usage is TRBJ1-3; D is unclear. This TCR derives from a middle-aged man who received an inactivated influenza vaccine. The CDR3 sequence is CASSYTPPGLGNTIYF. CDR3 nucleotide sequence: TGTGCCAGCAGTTACACGCCCCCAGGATTAGGAAACACCATATATTTT.